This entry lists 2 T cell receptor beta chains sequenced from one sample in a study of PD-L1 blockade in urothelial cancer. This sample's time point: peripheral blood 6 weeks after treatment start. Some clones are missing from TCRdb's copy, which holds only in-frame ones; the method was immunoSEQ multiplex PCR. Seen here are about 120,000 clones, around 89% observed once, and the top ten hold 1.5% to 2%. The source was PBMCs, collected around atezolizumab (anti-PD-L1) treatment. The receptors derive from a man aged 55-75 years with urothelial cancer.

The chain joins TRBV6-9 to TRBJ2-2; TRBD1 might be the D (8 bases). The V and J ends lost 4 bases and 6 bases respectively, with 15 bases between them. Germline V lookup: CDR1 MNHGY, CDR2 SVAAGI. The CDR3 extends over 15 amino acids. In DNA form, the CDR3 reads TGTGCCAGCAGTTCCCACAGGGGGGGACCCGGGGAGCTGTTTTTT. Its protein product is CASSSHRGGPGELFF.

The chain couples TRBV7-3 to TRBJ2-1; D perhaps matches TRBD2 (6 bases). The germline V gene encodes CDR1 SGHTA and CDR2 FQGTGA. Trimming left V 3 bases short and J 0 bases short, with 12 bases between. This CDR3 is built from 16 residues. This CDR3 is CASSLAAGPSYNEQFF. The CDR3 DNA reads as TGTGCCAGCAGCTTGGCGGCGGGGCCCTCCTACAATGAGCAGTTCTTC.